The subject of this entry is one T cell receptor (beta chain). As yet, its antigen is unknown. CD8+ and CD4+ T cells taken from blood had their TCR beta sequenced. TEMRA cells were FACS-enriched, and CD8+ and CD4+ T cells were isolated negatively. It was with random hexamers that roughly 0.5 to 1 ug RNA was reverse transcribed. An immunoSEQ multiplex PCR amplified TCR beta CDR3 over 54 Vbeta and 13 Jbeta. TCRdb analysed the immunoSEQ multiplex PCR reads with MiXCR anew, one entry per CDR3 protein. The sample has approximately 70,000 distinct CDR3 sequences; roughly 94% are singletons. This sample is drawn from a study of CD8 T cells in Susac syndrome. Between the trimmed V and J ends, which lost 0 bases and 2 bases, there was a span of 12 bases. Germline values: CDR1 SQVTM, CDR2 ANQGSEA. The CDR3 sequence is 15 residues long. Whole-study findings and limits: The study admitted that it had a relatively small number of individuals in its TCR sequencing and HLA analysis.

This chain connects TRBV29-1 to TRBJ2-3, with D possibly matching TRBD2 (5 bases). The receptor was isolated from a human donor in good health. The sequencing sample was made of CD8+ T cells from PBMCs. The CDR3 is CSVEDMGRNTDTQYF. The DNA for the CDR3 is TGCAGCGTTGAAGATATGGGGAGAAACACAGATACGCAGTATTTT.